This entry features one TCR beta chain sequence. Its cognate antigen has yet to be identified. No clone much larger than this one lies a single base away; base qualities are absent. Each donor gave one peripheral blood draw, about 100 mL on average, collected into heparinised tubes. Using a panel that included CD45RO, CCR7, CD25, CD127, CD95 and CD27, naive, central memory, regulatory and stem cell-like memory CD4+ T cells were sorted on a BD FACSAria II. Every sorted population had a purity above 98%. PBMCs were isolated right away by Lymphoprep density gradient centrifugation and were stained directly, without culture. Samples were stained and sorted in pairs, with one healthy donor and one patient per experiment, so that batch effects were minimized. The entry originates in a study of beta chain features in type 1 diabetes (dated by TCRdb to 2016 to 2019). For context, the study as a whole: No differences in mean age, gender distribution, total cell number or subset yield were found between patients and healthy donors. In the study, TCRB repertoires of sorted circulating CD4+ T cell subsets from recently diagnosed type 1 diabetes patients were compared with those of matched healthy donors. Regulatory and stem cell-like memory subsets were isolated from only 8 patients and roughly eight healthy donors, whereas naive and central memory subsets came from all 30 or so donors. A total of about 100 million sorted cells were examined across all samples, and RNA yield correlated strongly with the number of cells per subset. What the study reported, not specific to this receptor: Fewer insertions and more nucleotide deletions at VDJ recombination sites were observed in patients with type 1 diabetes, implying thymic rearrangement abnormalities. Because small numbers of individuals were included in the HLA sub-analyses, any influence of HLA type on TCRB rearrangement was left unresolved. Naive, central memory and regulatory TCRB repertoires appeared to be more alike among patients than among healthy donors. Shorter templates might be favored by PCR, yet because patient and control samples were amplified and corrected together, any such skew would affect both groups equally. Sequencing cDNA rather than genomic DNA could over-represent highly expressing activated cells, although activation and CD3 levels did not differ between groups. In all four CD4+ subsets, TCRB CDR3 length was moderately but significantly shorter in type 1 diabetes patients.

The entire isolated RNA was reverse transcribed using the High Capacity cDNA Reverse Transcription Kit, and thus expressed TCRB transcripts were sequenced. Deep immunoSEQ sequencing was performed on naive, central memory and regulatory T cell samples, with an average of around 3.4 million total reads per sample. Sorted cells were lysed in RLT buffer, and RNA was extracted using DNase-treated RNeasy Micro or Mini kits according to cell number. To prevent cross-contamination, each cell subset was processed individually, whereas patient and healthy donor samples were processed jointly. The immunoSEQ multiplex PCR was used to amplify TCRB sequences from cDNA, generating 87-bp fragments that spanned the CDR3 region. Amplicons were sequenced on the Illumina HiSeq platform. The published analysis was carried out like this. PCR bias was corrected computationally using synthetic template baselines, and reads within Hamming distance 2 were collapsed, with unmergeable singletons discarded. Reads were aligned to IMGT to assign V, D and J genes, CDR3 length, and insertions or deletions at six rearrangement sites. Clonotype counts were normalized to sorted cell number within each subset before computing true diversity and Gini coefficients with the tcR R package. The overlap coefficient, calculated on TCRB nucleotide sequences, was used to quantify repertoire sharing. Out-of-frame TCRB sequences from naive cells were analyzed to stand in for the pre-selection repertoire. This is the immuneACCESS table as TCRdb keeps it, with only in-frame sequences that have V and J called. A part of the clones is gone; compared with another copy, unresolved V genes explain less than half, and the rest is unexplained. That table gives V, J and clone size, and the DNA gave D and trimming. In all, the sample holds about 300,000 clones, and about 14% of those were seen once. About 0.015% of the sample goes to the ten largest clones.

The germline V and J ends show losses of 5 bases and 3 bases respectively, and no gene match explains 6 bases of the junction. The cysteine opens and the phenylalanine closes a CDR3 of 15 amino acids. CDR3 DNA is the only sequence kept; it has 45 bases, read in frame from the first base. The germline V gene gives CDR1 as MDHEN and CDR2 as SYDVKM. This receptor was taken from a woman between 18 and 29 years old with type 1 diabetes. The sequenced material came from naive CD4+ T cells from blood. The cell subset or site label of this sample denotes: true naive CD4+ T cells. Recombination joined TRBV28 with TRBJ2-7, and 11 bases in between align with TRBD2. The DNA sequence follows: TGTGCCAGCAGTCCAACTAGCGGGAGTCACTACGAGCAGTACTTC. This translates into CASSPTSGSHYEQYF.